The 7 T cell receptor beta chains reported below all come from one sample, sequenced in a study of Tregs in tolerant kidney transplant recipients (dated by TCRdb to between 2018 and 2020). Library preparation employed the immunoSEQ multiplex PCR assay. TCRdb carries this immuneACCESS record with in-frame sequences only. Its versions omit some clonotypes, under half of them owing to an unresolved V gene in the studies checked, with the rest unexplained. The sample contains roughly 68,000 clones, roughly 84% of them found a single time. In total, the top ten clones hold 3.5% to 5.5% of the sample. The sequencing sample was made of CD4+ T cells from blood. The receptors come from a human donor in good health.

The rearrangement joins TRBV6-1 to TRBJ1-5, with D perhaps TRBD1 (5 bases). CDR3 size: 11 residues. Germline V CDR1 and CDR2: MNHNS, SASEGT. Trimming pared 11 bases from V and 3 bases from J, leaving 8 bases between. DNA of the CDR3: TGTGCCTCAGGGCCCAATCAGCCCCAGCATTTT. This sequence encodes CASGPNQPQHF.

This clone is medium-sized within its sample. Other DNA sequences of this sample code for an identical CDR3. The chain uses TRBV5-5 and TRBJ2-7; no reliable D call. Germline V CDR1 and CDR2: SGHKS, YYEKEE (reference sequence). Trimming pared 2 bases from V and 3 bases from J, leaving 12 bases between. CDR3 length equals 14 residues. CDR3 region: CASSLRGTDYEQYF. The CDR3 DNA reads as TGTGCCAGCAGCTTACGTGGCACCGACTACGAGCAGTACTTC.

This clone was counted once. The V call is TRBV6-1, the J call TRBJ2-1; no firm D call. Germline CDR1 MNHNS, CDR2 SASEGT. Trimming removed 6 bases from V and 3 bases from J, with 12 bases in between. The CDR3 consists of 14 residues. CDR3 in DNA: TGTGCCAGCAGCCCTATTATGAGCTACAATGAGCAGTTCTTC. This codes for CASSPIMSYNEQFF.

This clone was recorded only once. V gene TRBV7-9 combines with J gene TRBJ1-1, with no clear D. This CDR3 is 14 amino acids long. The ends were cut back, 5 bases at V and 0 bases at J, with 10 bases in the middle. CDR1 is SEHNR and CDR2 is FQNEAQ in the germline V gene (reference sequence). In DNA form, the CDR3 reads TGTGCCAGCAGCCCGTTAACAGTGAACACTGAAGCTTTCTTT. As protein: CASSPLTVNTEAFF.

The chain couples TRBV5-4 to TRBJ1-1, with a weak D call TRBD1 (5 bases). The CDR3 consists of 15 residues. Germline lookup yields CDR1 SGHNT and CDR2 YYREEE (reference sequence). Trimming removed 5 bases at V and 1 base at J, with 15 bases between. CDR3 residues: CASRGPTGKNTEAFF. The DNA of the CDR3 is TGTGCCAGCAGGGGGCCCACAGGAAAGAACACTGAAGCTTTCTTT.

This chain uses TRBV6-1 with TRBJ2-7; a weak D match, TRBD2 (6 bases). CDR3 length equals 12 residues. The V end lost 7 bases, the J end lost 7 bases, and 14 bases lay between the germline ends. Germline loops: CDR1 MNHNS, CDR2 SASEGT. CDR3 coding DNA: TGTGCCAGCACGAACCCCCGGGGGGAGCAGTACTTC. Its protein is CASTNPRGEQYF.

CDR3 protein: CASSLQPRGGPNTGELFF. The CDR3 DNA sequence: TGTGCCAGCAGCCTACAGCCGAGAGGGGGCCCGAACACCGGGGAGCTGTTTTTT. This rearrangement joins TRBV11-3 to TRBJ2-2; 7 bases line up with TRBD1. The V gene end was trimmed by 5 bases and the J gene end by 0 bases; junction bases not matched to a gene: 12. This CDR3 has 18 residues. Germline V gene sequence: CDR1 SGHNT, CDR2 YENEEA.